The next 20 T cell receptor beta chains were all read from a single sample in a study of Ad26.COV2.S vaccination and SARS-CoV-2 variants. Treatment indicated: around 19 received Ad26.COV2.S at low or high dose, single or two shots; roughly 5 received placebo; per-sample allocation not given. The samples date from day 63 after the first vaccine or placebo injection. TCRdb keeps only in-frame clones here, not all; method: immunoSEQ multiplex PCR. Of under 300,000 clones in the sample, approximately 88% were seen once. Sequences were derived from peripheral blood, sampled in a trial of Ad26.COV2.S vaccine versus placebo. Receptor source: a person aged 18-65 years who received the Ad26.COV2.S COVID-19 vaccine or a placebo.

The chain is built from TRBV7-2 and TRBJ2-7; D is perhaps TRBD1 (6 bases). The CDR3 contains 13 residues. Germline V CDR1 and CDR2: SGHTA, FQGNSA. V dropped 3 bases and J dropped 3 bases, with 9 bases sitting between them. The CDR3 DNA sequence: TGTGCCAGCAGCTTGGACAGTTTCTACGAGCAGTACGTC. Residues: CASSLDSFYEQYV.

The rearrangement links TRBV3-1 (or the pseudogene TRBV3-2) to TRBJ1-1; possibly TRBD1 for D (6 bases). The CDR3 has 15 residues. The germline gives CDR1 LGHDT, CDR2 YNNKEL (reference sequence). Trimming removed 0 bases at V and 6 bases at J, with 14 bases between. CDR3 in amino acids: CASSQDLVGGSEAFF. The CDR3 DNA sequence: TGTGCCAGCAGCCAAGATCTCGTGGGGGGCTCTGAAGCTTTCTTT.

The chain carries TRBV4-3 and TRBJ2-7; tentative D call: TRBD1 (6 bases). Germline CDR1 is LGHNA and CDR2 is YSLEER. The CDR3 extends over 16 amino acids. The V end lost 1 base, the J end lost 5 bases, and 18 bases lay between the germline ends. CDR3 sequence: CASSQGSQGKAHEQYF. The CDR3 bases are TGCGCCAGCAGCCAAGGGTCCCAGGGGAAGGCCCACGAGCAGTACTTC.

The chain employs TRBV27 and TRBJ2-3; weak D call: TRBD2 (6 bases). Trimming cost V 8 bases and J 7 bases, with 25 bases left between them. From germline, CDR1 is MNHEY and CDR2 SMNVEV (reference sequence). The CDR3 covers 16 residues. The CDR3 DNA reads as TGTGCCAGCCAATACGGACTACTCAGCGTAGGAAATACGCAGTATTTT. It encodes CASQYGLLSVGNTQYF.

The V gene is TRBV19, the J gene TRBJ2-7; perhaps TRBD1 as D (6 bases). V was trimmed by 6 bases and J by 5 bases, leaving 14 bases between them. The CDR3 spans 13 residues. The germline V gene has CDR1 LNHDA and CDR2 SQIVND (reference sequence). CDR3 residues: CASSPGQRHEQYF. Here the CDR3 DNA reads TGTGCCAGTAGCCCGGGACAAAGACACGAGCAGTACTTC. Together with reference TRBV19 and TRBJ2-7, the CDR3 gives the full variable domain: DGGITQSPKYLFRKEGQNVTLSCEQNLNHDAMYWYRQDPGQGLRLIYYSQIVNDFQKGDIAEGYSVSREKKESFPLTVTSAQKNPTAFYLCASSPGQRHEQYFGPGTRLTVT.

The V and J genes are TRBV5-5 and TRBJ2-2; D uncertain. Germline V gene lookup returns CDR1 SGHKS and CDR2 YYEKEE (reference sequence). This CDR3 region has 13 residues. The V and J ends lost 1 base and 4 bases respectively, with 5 bases between them. CDR3 amino acids: CASSLLFTGELFF. The CDR3 DNA follows: TGTGCCAGCAGCTTGCTGTTCACCGGGGAGCTGTTTTTT.

This sequence joins TRBV24-1 and TRBJ2-5; tentatively, D is TRBD1 (6 bases). V lost 4 bases to trimming and J lost 1 base, with 12 bases between them. Germline V gene data show CDR1 as KGHDR and CDR2 as SFDVKD. The CDR3 length is 15 residues. CDR3 amino acids: CATSEPDRIQETQYF. Here the CDR3 DNA reads TGTGCCACCAGTGAACCCGACAGGATCCAAGAGACCCAGTACTTC.

This clone was recorded only once. The chain is built from TRBV30 and TRBJ1-4; 10 nucleotides agree with TRBD1. The CDR3 runs 16 residues. The J segment lost 6 bases and the V segment lost 4 bases, leaving 11 bases of the junction unmatched. The germline gives CDR1 GTSNPN, CDR2 SVGIG (reference sequence). The CDR3 DNA follows: TGTGCCTGGATGGGAACCCTCGGGACAGGGGATGAAAAACTGTTTTTT. Translated, it gives CAWMGTLGTGDEKLFF.

The chain uses TRBV29-1 and TRBJ1-2, with 11 bases lining up with TRBD1. The CDR3 length is 14 residues. Per germline, CDR1 SQVTM and CDR2 ANQGSEA. The J segment lost 7 bases and the V segment lost 7 bases, leaving 11 bases of the junction unmatched. The CDR3 sequence is CSAEAGTGGLGYTF. The CDR3, as DNA: TGCAGCGCCGAGGCCGGGACAGGGGGACTTGGCTACACCTTC.

This chain links TRBV9 with TRBJ2-1; TRBD1 matches at 8 bases. The length of the CDR3 is 15 residues. From germline, CDR1 is SGDLS and CDR2 YYNGEE. J was trimmed by 6 bases and V by 3 bases; bases with no gene match: 8. This chain's CDR3 is CASSAYSTGGNEQFF. In DNA, the CDR3 is TGTGCCAGCAGCGCCTACTCTACAGGGGGCAATGAGCAGTTCTTC.

CDR3 region: CASSSWGTEAFF. The CDR3 DNA reads as TGTGCCAGCAGTTCCTGGGGGACCGAAGCTTTCTTT. The chain combines TRBV12-3 or TRBV12-4 with TRBJ1-1; the D gene is possibly TRBD1 (5 bases). V lost 4 bases and J 8 bases, leaving 11 bases between the germline ends. The CDR3 runs to 12 residues.

The V call is TRBV4-1, the J call TRBJ2-5; perhaps TRBD2 as D (6 bases). The CDR3 spans 16 residues. Looked up from germline, CDR1 is MGHRA and CDR2 is YSYEKL. V lost 5 bases, J lost 0 bases, and 16 bases lay in between. The CDR3 region has the DNA TGCGCCAGCAGCTCCCAGGGACTGCTGTACCAAGAGACCCAGTACTTC. Protein: CASSSQGLLYQETQYF.

The chain employs TRBV7-9 and TRBJ2-7; D unclear. This CDR3 region has 13 residues. Trimming took 6 bases from V and 8 from J, leaving 17 bases between them. Looked up from germline, CDR1 is SEHNR and CDR2 is FQNEAQ (reference sequence). The CDR3 loop reads CASSPNNLNKQYV. CDR3 in DNA: TGTGCCAGCAGTCCAAACAATCTAAACAAGCAGTACGTC.

This CDR3 is CATRGVGTEAFF. The CDR3 DNA follows: TGTGCCACCCGAGGTGTGGGCACTGAAGCTTTCTTT. The chain uses TRBV25-1 and TRBJ1-1, with unresolved D. V was cut by 10 bases and J by 4 bases, with 13 bases left in between. CDR1 and CDR2 (germline): MGHDK, SYGVNS. The CDR3 is 12 residues long.

The V call is TRBV7-2, the J call TRBJ2-4; D possibly corresponds to TRBD2 (6 bases). V dropped 1 base and J dropped 6 bases, with 16 bases sitting between them. The CDR3 loop spans 16 amino acids. Germline CDR1 and CDR2: SGHTA and FQGNSA. Here the CDR3 DNA reads TGTGCCAGCAGCTTAGTCCCCCTCGGGGGTGGAAACATTCAGTACTTC. This encodes CASSLVPLGGGNIQYF.

The J gene is TRBJ2-5, the V gene TRBV9; the D is unclear. Germline V CDR1 and CDR2: SGDLS, YYNGEE. V dropped 0 bases and J dropped 0 bases, with 9 bases sitting between them. CDR3 length: 15 amino acids. The CDR3 region is CASSVGSIHQETQYF. The CDR3 nucleotides are TGTGCCAGCAGCGTAGGCAGCATCCACCAAGAGACCCAGTACTTC.

The rearrangement joins TRBV7-6 to TRBJ2-1; perhaps TRBD2 as D (5 bases). Trimming took 6 bases from V and 2 from J, leaving 17 bases between them. The CDR3 sequence is 16 residues long. Germline V gives CDR1 SGHVS, CDR2 FNYEAQ. The CDR3 loop reads CASSFDIAGPYNEQFF. The CDR3 DNA is TGTGCCAGCAGTTTCGACATTGCGGGCCCCTACAATGAGCAGTTCTTC. Complete variable domain (other parts from reference TRBV7-6 and TRBJ2-1): GAGVSQSPRYKVTKRGQDVALRCDPISGHVSLYWYRQALGQGPEFLTYFNYEAQQDKSGLPNDRFSAERPEGSISTLTIQRTEQRDSAMYRCASSFDIAGPYNEQFFGPGTRLTVL.

This clone has only a few counts. The chain combines TRBV6-5 with TRBJ2-7, with 11 bases identical to TRBD2. The CDR3 is made up of 15 amino acids. CDR1 and CDR2 (germline): MNHEY, SVGAGI. With 7 bases clipped from V and 3 bases from J, the junction kept 8 bases outside the gene matches. CDR3: CASTTLTSGSYEQYV. The CDR3 region has the DNA TGTGCCAGCACCACCCTTACTAGCGGGAGCTACGAGCAGTACGTC.

V is TRBV29-1 and J is TRBJ2-3; D unresolved. Trimming shortened V by 6 bases and J by 4 bases, and 8 bases separated the two germline ends. This CDR3 spans 11 amino acids. The V gene's germline CDR1 is SQVTM and CDR2 ANQGSEA. The CDR3 coding sequence is TGCAGCGTGGGATCCGCAGATACGCAGTATTTT. This gives the protein CSVGSADTQYF.

The chain combines TRBV6-5 with TRBJ2-5; weak D call: TRBD2 (6 bases). V lost 7 bases and J 5 bases, leaving 14 bases between the germline ends. Germline-derived CDR1 and CDR2 are MNHEY and SVGAGI. The CDR3 sequence is 13 residues long. The CDR3 coding sequence is TGTGCCAGCACCTTGGTCCGGGGGGAGACCCAGTACTTC. This codes for CASTLVRGETQYF.